The 23 T cell receptor beta chains in this list originate from one sample, sequenced in a study of OX40 agonist ivuxolimab in advanced cancers. Using immunoSEQ multiplex PCR, the repertoire was profiled, and TCRdb retains in-frame clones only, with some absent. The table records 13,000 to 15,000 clones, more than 80% of them present only once. Specimen: CD4+ or CD8+ T cells sorted from blood, collected in a trial of the OX40 agonist ivuxolimab. These receptors were collected from an adult with an advanced solid tumor such as melanoma, head and neck, liver or kidney cancer.

The chain employs TRBV11-2 and TRBJ2-1; D may be TRBD1 (5 bases). The CDR3 loop spans 14 amino acids. V dropped 0 bases and J dropped 3 bases, with 6 bases sitting between them. Per germline, CDR1 SGHAT and CDR2 FQNNGV. As DNA, the CDR3 is TGTGCCAGCAGCTTAGACAGGGACTACAATGAGCAGTTCTTC. Its protein product is CASSLDRDYNEQFF.

The chain joins TRBV7-6 to TRBJ2-7; 12 nucleotides line up with TRBD2. V gave up 4 bases and J gave up 2 bases; unmatched junction bases: 6. The length of the CDR3 is 16 residues. In germline, CDR1 is SGHVS, CDR2 FNYEAQ. The CDR3: CASSSEPSGGAYEQYF. The CDR3 bases are TGTGCCAGCAGCTCCGAGCCTAGCGGGGGGGCCTACGAGCAGTACTTC.

The rearrangement uses TRBV19 and TRBJ2-3; D ambiguous. CDR1 and CDR2 from the germline V gene are LNHDA and SQIVND (reference sequence). V was pared by 4 bases and J by 4 bases, with 15 bases between. CDR3 length: 15 amino acids. The CDR3 DNA reads as TGTGCCAGTAGTACGACCGACCCCATCCCAGATACGCAGTATTTT. As protein: CASSTTDPIPDTQYF. The entire variable domain, with the rest obtained from reference TRBV19 and TRBJ2-3, is as follows: DGGITQSPKYLFRKEGQNVTLSCEQNLNHDAMYWYRQDPGQGLRLIYYSQIVNDFQKGDIAEGYSVSREKKESFPLTVTSAQKNPTAFYLCASSTTDPIPDTQYFGPGTRLTVL.

This clone was picked up one time. The chain couples TRBV27 to TRBJ2-5, with TRBD1 as a possible D gene (6 bases). CDR3 size: 14 residues. The V end was cut by 7 bases, the J end by 3 bases, with 15 bases between. Germline V lookup: CDR1 MNHEY, CDR2 SMNVEV (reference sequence). CDR3 sequence reads: CASTRGAGEETQYF. CDR3 DNA: TGTGCCAGCACAAGAGGGGCAGGGGAAGAGACCCAGTACTTC.

The table lists this clone with a count of one. This chain joins TRBV7-6 and TRBJ1-1; unclear D gene. The germline CDR1 and CDR2 sequences are SGHVS and FNYEAQ. The V end was cut by 3 bases, the J end by 3 bases, with 8 bases between. The CDR3 covers 13 residues. CDR3 sequence (DNA): TGTGCCAGCAGCTTGGCTGGACACACTGAAGCTTTCTTT. Translated, it gives CASSLAGHTEAFF.

J is TRBJ1-4 and V is TRBV15; no reliable D call. Germline V gene sequence: CDR1 LNHNV, CDR2 YYDKDF (reference sequence). Trimming pared 5 bases from V and 5 bases from J, leaving 3 bases between. The CDR3 loop spans 11 amino acids. CDR3 DNA sequence: TGTGCCACCAGCGAAAATGAAAAACTGTTTTTT. Translating it yields CATSENEKLFF.

The chain has TRBV19 and TRBJ1-2, with TRBD1 matching 7 bases. V lost 5 bases to trimming and J lost 5 bases; unmatched junction nucleotides: 8. Germline CDR1 is LNHDA and CDR2 is SQIVND (reference sequence). CDR3 length: 14 residues. This chain's CDR3 is CASSPQGNPYGYTF. The CDR3 DNA is TGTGCCAGTAGTCCACAGGGGAATCCATATGGCTACACCTTC.

This clone was counted between two and nine times. The gene calls are TRBV4-1 and TRBJ2-6; D unclear. Germline CDR1 MGHRA, CDR2 YSYEKL. Trimming pared 4 bases from V and 4 bases from J, leaving 8 bases between. The CDR3 loop spans 14 amino acids. The CDR3 DNA reads TGCGCCAGCAGCCCCCCAGTAGGGGCCAACGTCCTGACTTTC. Translated, it gives CASSPPVGANVLTF.

The genes are TRBV27 and TRBJ2-7; 12 bases are shared with TRBD2. CDR1 and CDR2 (germline): MNHEY, SMNVEV (reference sequence). The CDR3 runs 15 residues. V lost 4 bases and J lost 4; bases outside the gene matches: 5. CDR3 nucleotides: TGTGCCAGCAGTTCCGGGACTAGCGGGCTTTACGAGCAGTACTTC. Its protein is CASSSGTSGLYEQYF.

The rearrangement joins TRBV6-5 to TRBJ1-1, with unresolved D. Germline V gene sequence: CDR1 MNHEY, CDR2 SVGAGI. Between the trimmed V and J ends, which lost 6 bases and 0 bases, there was a span of 11 bases. The CDR3 contains 14 residues. In nucleotides, the CDR3 is TGTGCCAGCAGCCCCGGGGAAATGAACACTGAAGCTTTCTTT. Translating it yields CASSPGEMNTEAFF.

V gene TRBV9 combines with J gene TRBJ2-1, with 9 nucleotides matching TRBD2. Trimming took 3 bases from V and 5 from J; bases not matched to a gene: 9. This CDR3 has 16 residues. Germline assignment: CDR1 SGDLS and CDR2 YYNGEE. The CDR3 sequence is CASSAGGGAQDNEQFF. CDR3 coding DNA: TGTGCCAGCAGCGCTGGCGGGGGGGCGCAAGACAATGAGCAGTTCTTC.

V usage is TRBV27 and J usage is TRBJ2-7; D is perhaps TRBD1 or TRBD2 (5 bases each). The V gene lost 5 bases and the J gene lost 0 bases, with 11 bases spanning the gap. Germline loops: CDR1 MNHEY, CDR2 SMNVEV (reference sequence). This CDR3 has 14 residues. CDR3 residues: CASSLRDGSYEQYF. For the CDR3, the DNA is TGTGCCAGCAGTCTCCGGGACGGCTCCTACGAGCAGTACTTC.

This chain joins TRBV19 and TRBJ2-5; D unclear. The V end lost 5 bases, the J end lost 7 bases, and 8 bases lay between the germline ends. Germline V gene data show CDR1 as LNHDA and CDR2 as SQIVND (reference sequence). The CDR3 is 11 amino acids. The CDR3 spells CASSDGLTQYF. CDR3 coding DNA: TGTGCCAGTAGTGACGGGTTGACCCAGTACTTC.

By share, this clone counts as medium-sized. The V call is TRBV6-1, the J call TRBJ1-6; D possibly corresponds to TRBD1 (5 bases). This CDR3 is built from 14 residues. V dropped 3 bases and J dropped 8 bases, with 11 bases sitting between them. Looked up from germline, CDR1 is MNHNS and CDR2 is SASEGT. The CDR3 DNA follows: TGTGCCAGCAGTGATACAGGCCAACATTCACCCCTCCACTTT. It encodes CASSDTGQHSPLHF.

The chain carries TRBV19 and TRBJ1-1, with 10 bases that match TRBD1. The germline V gene has CDR1 LNHDA and CDR2 SQIVND (reference sequence). The CDR3 runs 14 residues. V lost 6 bases and J lost 6; bases outside the gene matches: 7. The CDR3, as DNA: TGTGCCAGTAGGATCCCGGGACAGGGGCCTGAAGCTTTCTTT. Translating it yields CASRIPGQGPEAFF. The entire variable domain, with the rest obtained from reference TRBV19 and TRBJ1-1, is as follows: DGGITQSPKYLFRKEGQNVTLSCEQNLNHDAMYWYRQDPGQGLRLIYYSQIVNDFQKGDIAEGYSVSREKKESFPLTVTSAQKNPTAFYLCASRIPGQGPEAFFGQGTRLTVV.

This chain uses TRBV2 with TRBJ2-3; weak D call: TRBD2 (6 bases). V was pared by 2 bases and J by 2 bases, with 11 bases between. There are 15 residues in the CDR3. CDR1 and CDR2 (germline): SNHLY, FYNNEI. The CDR3 protein is CASSETAGTTDTQYF. CDR3 coding DNA: TGTGCCAGCAGTGAAACCGCGGGGACCACAGATACGCAGTATTTT. The whole variable domain, filled in from reference TRBV2 and TRBJ2-3, reads EPEVTQTPSHQVTQMGQEVILRCVPISNHLYFYWYRQILGQKVEFLVSFYNNEISEKSEIFDDQFSVERPDGSNFTLKIRSTKLEDSAMYFCASSETAGTTDTQYFGPGTRLTVL.

V is TRBV4-2 and J is TRBJ2-7; 9 positions match TRBD2. The V and J ends lost 0 bases and 5 bases, in that order; junction bases with no gene match: 5. The CDR3 consists of 15 residues. Germline CDR1 and CDR2: LGHNA and YNFKEQ. In nucleotides, the CDR3 is TGTGCCAGCAGCCAAGACCCGGGACTAGCCAACGAGCAGTACTTC. This encodes CASSQDPGLANEQYF.

V is TRBV6-6 and J is TRBJ1-5, with a weak D call TRBD1 (6 bases). The CDR3 covers 16 residues. The V end was cut by 6 bases, the J end by 3 bases, with 18 bases between. The germline CDR1 and CDR2 sequences are MNHNY and SVGAGI (reference sequence). The CDR3 nucleotides read TGTGCCAGCAGCCCCCCGCAGGACAGCCCCAATCAGCCCCAGCATTTT. The encoded protein is CASSPPQDSPNQPQHF.

The chain links TRBV7-3 to TRBJ1-1; D remains unclear. V was clipped by 5 bases and J by 2 bases, with 12 bases between them. Germline V CDR1 and CDR2: SGHTA, FQGTGA. This CDR3 is built from 14 residues. DNA for the CDR3: TGTGCCAGCAGCCCCAGCCCTTTTAACACTGAAGCTTTCTTT. Translated, it gives CASSPSPFNTEAFF.

The rearrangement joins TRBV4-1 to TRBJ2-7, with TRBD2 matching 8 bases. In germline, CDR1 is MGHRA, CDR2 YSYEKL. Unmatched junction bases numbered 7, after V lost 2 bases and J lost 4 bases. CDR3 length: 15 residues. DNA of the CDR3: TGCGCCAGCAGCCAAAGGAATAGCGGGACGTACGAGCAGTACTTC. Translation: CASSQRNSGTYEQYF.

This sequence joins TRBV7-6 and TRBJ1-1, with D unresolved. Trimming removed 5 bases at V and 8 bases at J, with 15 bases between. This CDR3 is 13 amino acids long. Germline assignment: CDR1 SGHVS and CDR2 FNYEAQ. Here the CDR3 DNA reads TGTGCCAGCAGCCAGTGGGAGGTAGCGGAAGCTTTCTTT. It codes for CASSQWEVAEAFF. Variable domain in full (rest from reference TRBV7-6 and TRBJ1-1): GAGVSQSPRYKVTKRGQDVALRCDPISGHVSLYWYRQALGQGPEFLTYFNYEAQQDKSGLPNDRFSAERPEGSISTLTIQRTEQRDSAMYRCASSQWEVAEAFFGQGTRLTVV.

The chain employs TRBV7-6 and TRBJ2-3; D remains ambiguous. The CDR3 loop spans 14 amino acids. Trimming took 5 bases from V and 6 from J, leaving 15 bases between them. Germline assignment: CDR1 SGHVS and CDR2 FNYEAQ. CDR3 in amino acids: CASSRISRADTQYF. The CDR3 DNA sequence: TGTGCCAGCAGCAGAATATCCCGGGCGGATACGCAGTATTTT.

This chain uses TRBV27 with TRBJ2-7, with 8 bases that match TRBD2. The V and J ends lost 5 bases and 2 bases, in that order; junction bases with no gene match: 5. Germline CDR1 and CDR2: MNHEY and SMNVEV (reference sequence). The CDR3 sequence is 14 residues long. The CDR3 coding sequence is TGTGCCAGCAGTCTTCTCGGGGGGGCCTACGAGCAGTACTTC. This sequence encodes CASSLLGGAYEQYF.